This TCR beta chain came from a study of cytotoxic CD8 clonotypes in ibrutinib-treated CLL. Study-wide results and caveats: The study found clonality rose at ibrutinib response, then fell toward baseline at progression.

Investigators sought sequencing depths of between 1 in 200,000 and 1 in 1 million T cells. The method was immunoSEQ multiplex PCR; TCRdb's version includes in-frame clones alone and lacks a portion of them. Of 150,000 to 200,000 clones in the sample, more than 70% are singletons; the top ten hold around 2.7%. Trimming stripped 2 bases from V and 0 bases from J, with 5 bases between. CDR3 length: 14 amino acids. Germline V gene sequence: CDR1 SGHDT, CDR2 YYEEEE. This clone has a single count. The antigen is undetermined. The chain uses TRBV5-6 and TRBJ1-4; D ambiguous. Source: PBMCs, taken at disease progression, from a patient treated with ibrutinib. This receptor was identified in a human donor with chronic lymphocytic leukemia. As DNA, the CDR3 is TGTGCCAGCAGCTTAGCCGCAACTAATGAAAAACTGTTTTTT. Protein sequence: CASSLAATNEKLFF.